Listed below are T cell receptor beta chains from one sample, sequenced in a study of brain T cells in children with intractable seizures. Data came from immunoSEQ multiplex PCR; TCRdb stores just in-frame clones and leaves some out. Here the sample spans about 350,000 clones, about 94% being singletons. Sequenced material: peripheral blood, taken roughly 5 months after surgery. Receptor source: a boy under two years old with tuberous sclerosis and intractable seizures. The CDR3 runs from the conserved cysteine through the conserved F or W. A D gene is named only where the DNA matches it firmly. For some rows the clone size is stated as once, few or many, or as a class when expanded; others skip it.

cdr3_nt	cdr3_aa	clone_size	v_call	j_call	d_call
TGTGCCATCAGTGAGTCGCCAGGGGTGAACACTGAAGCTTTCTTT	CAISESPGVNTEAFF	.	TRBV10-3	TRBJ1-1	.
TGCGCCAGCAGCTACCACCTAGGGACAGGTCAAGAGACCCAGTACTTC	CASSYHLGTGQETQYF	.	TRBV5-1	TRBJ2-5	TRBD1
TGTGCCAGCAGTAACCGGGACAGCAATCAGCCCCAGCATTTT	CASSNRDSNQPQHF	.	TRBV6-6	TRBJ1-5	.
TGTGCCAGCAGCTTAGAATCCGGGGGCGCAACCTACGAGCAGTACTTC	CASSLESGGATYEQYF	.	TRBV7-2	TRBJ2-7	.
TGTGCCAGCAGTTACAGGGGGTCGGGAGCTAATGAAAAACTGTTTTTT	CASSYRGSGANEKLFF	.	TRBV6-5	TRBJ1-4	.
TGTGCCAGCAGCTTAAGTCTCGGACAGGGCTACGAGCAGTACTTC	CASSLSLGQGYEQYF	.	TRBV11-2	TRBJ2-7	TRBD1
TGTGCCAGCAGCTTAACAGGGGGCTACGAGCAGTACTTC	CASSLTGGYEQYF	.	TRBV7-3	TRBJ2-7	.
TGCGCCAGCAGCAGTTCTAGCGGGAGGACCTACGAGCAGTACTTC	CASSSSSGRTYEQYF	.	TRBV5-1	TRBJ2-7	TRBD2
TGTGCCAGCAGTTCAATACCGTTCTTTCTACTAGCGGGAGGAACGAGCTCCTACAATGAGCAGTTCTTC	CASSSIPFFLLAGGTSSYNEQFF	once	TRBV28	TRBJ2-1	TRBD2
TGTGCCAGCAGCTTGTTCCGGACAAGGGACACTGAAGCTTTCTTT	CASSLFRTRDTEAFF	.	TRBV5-6	TRBJ1-1	.
TGTGCCAGCAGTCCACTAACCGGGACCCCAAACACCATATATTTT	CASSPLTGTPNTIYF	once	TRBV27	TRBJ1-3	.
TGTGCCAGCAGCACCTACAGGGGCTGGGCCCTATATGGCTACACCTTC	CASSTYRGWALYGYTF	.	TRBV11-2	TRBJ1-2	TRBD1
TGTGCCAGCTCACAGGGGTATAATTCACCCCTCCACTTT	CASSQGYNSPLHF	.	TRBV18	TRBJ1-6	.
TGTGCCAGCAGCTTGGTGGCTTCTTACGAGCAGTACTTC	CASSLVASYEQYF	.	TRBV11-2	TRBJ2-7	.
TGTGCCAGCAGCCCGGGACAGCAAGAGACCCAGTACTTC	CASSPGQQETQYF	.	TRBV4-2	TRBJ2-5	TRBD1
TGTGCCAGCAGCTTCGAGCGTACCGGGGAGCTGTTTTTT	CASSFERTGELFF	.	TRBV7-2	TRBJ2-2	.
TGTGCCAGCAGCGTAGAGGTAGGAGACAGTTACGAGCAGTACTTC	CASSVEVGDSYEQYF	.	TRBV9	TRBJ2-7	.
TGTGCCAGCAGCGGTCTACTAGCGGGGGCGACTAACAATGAGCAGTTCTTC	CASSGLLAGATNNEQFF	.	TRBV9	TRBJ2-1	TRBD2
TGCGCCAGCAGCCAAGATCGTGGGCACGATACGCAGTATTTT	CASSQDRGHDTQYF	once	TRBV4-1	TRBJ2-3	.
TGCGCCAGCAGTGAGAACACTGAAGCTTTCTTT	CASSENTEAFF	.	TRBV10-2	TRBJ1-1	.
TGTGCCAGCAGCATCACAGGGTCGACGAACACTGAAGCTTTCTTT	CASSITGSTNTEAFF	.	TRBV28	TRBJ1-1	.
TGTGCCAGCAGCGTAGGTCAGAGAGAGACCCAGTACTTC	CASSVGQRETQYF	.	TRBV9	TRBJ2-5	.
TGTGCCATCAGCCGGGGGGGACTAGGCACAGATACGCAGTATTTT	CAISRGGLGTDTQYF	.	TRBV10-3	TRBJ2-3	TRBD2
TGTGCCAGTAGCGACGCTGCTAATGAAAAACTGTTTTTT	CASSDAANEKLFF	.	TRBV19	TRBJ1-4	.
TGTGCCAGCAGCTTACTCCCTCAGGGGGAACGAGACAATGAGCAGTTCTTC	CASSLLPQGERDNEQFF	.	TRBV7-9	TRBJ2-1	TRBD1
TGTGCCAGCAGCCCAGACGGGACTAGCGGGAGGGCAAACAATTACAATGAGCAGTTCTTC	CASSPDGTSGRANNYNEQFF	.	TRBV7-8	TRBJ2-1	TRBD2
TGCGCCAGCAGCTTTGGAAGTCGCGGGGAGGGAGATACGCAGTATTTT	CASSFGSRGEGDTQYF	.	TRBV5-1	TRBJ2-3	TRBD2
TGTGCCAGCAGCCGAGGACTAGCGGGAGGGGGGGAAAAAAACATTCAGTACTTC	CASSRGLAGGGEKNIQYF	.	TRBV3-1/TRBV3-2	TRBJ2-4	TRBD2
TGTGCCACCAGTGACGGCGGGGAAAACATTCAGTACTTC	CATSDGGENIQYF	.	TRBV24-1	TRBJ2-4	.
TGTGCCCACCCGGCGGGGGCAAATGGCTACACCTTC	CAHPAGANGYTF	.	TRBV2	TRBJ1-2	.
TGTGCCAGCAGGTTTCGCGACAGGCCCCTCCCGGAGACCCAGTACTTC	CASRFRDRPLPETQYF	once	TRBV2	TRBJ2-5	.
TGTGCCAGCAGGCTCCAGGGGGAGGTTTTCGAGCAGTACTTC	CASRLQGEVFEQYF	.	TRBV27	TRBJ2-7	.
TGTGCCAGCAGCCCCTGGGGAGCTAATTCACCCCTCCACTTT	CASSPWGANSPLHF	.	TRBV9	TRBJ1-6	.
TGTGCCAGTAGTATAGTCGGGGGTTCGGATAATTCACCCCTCCACTTT	CASSIVGGSDNSPLHF	.	TRBV19	TRBJ1-6	.
TGCGCCAGCAGCTTGTGGACAGACTCTGGAAACACCATATATTTT	CASSLWTDSGNTIYF	.	TRBV5-1	TRBJ1-3	.
TGTGCCAGCAGCTTGGGTACCGACCTCTATGGCTACACCTTC	CASSLGTDLYGYTF	.	TRBV5-6	TRBJ1-2	.
TGCGCCAGCAGCTTTGGGGGATTAACAGATACGCAGTATTTT	CASSFGGLTDTQYF	.	TRBV5-1	TRBJ2-3	.
TGTGCCAGCAGCTTTTACCCGCGCACAGATACGCAGTATTTT	CASSFYPRTDTQYF	.	TRBV7-3	TRBJ2-3	.
TGTGCCAGCAGTGAGGGAGTAGCGGGGGGACAAGAGACCCAGTACTTC	CASSEGVAGGQETQYF	.	TRBV2	TRBJ2-5	TRBD2
TGCAGTGCTAATCGACTGAGAGTAGCTTTCTTT	CSANRLRVAFF	.	TRBV20-1	TRBJ1-1	.